One sample yielded the 26 T cell receptor beta chains listed below, sequenced in a study of regulatory T cells in long-lasting Graves disease. Indicated time point: persistent/refractory GD, antithyroid drugs over 5 years with positive TRAb. Following extraction of RNA from PBMCs, that RNA was used to make the TCR library. HTBI primers from iRepertoire and Arm-PCR of CDR3 regions yielded the TCR beta libraries. TCRdb re-derived calls from the multiplex PCR reads in MiXCR, one entry per CDR3 protein. The sample holds approximately 400,000 distinct CDR3 sequences, about 20% seen once. The sample in question was peripheral blood mononuclear cells (PBMCs), obtained when the disease was refractory, from a patient treated with antithyroid drugs. The receptors stem from a female donor with Graves disease.

This clonotype was seen more than once but under ten times. The genes are TRBV3-2 and TRBJ2-1; the table's D call, TRBD2, was not checked against the DNA. TRBV3-2 is a listed pseudogene. The CDR3 totals 14 residues. In DNA, the CDR3 is TGTGCCAGCAGGCCGACTAGCGGGACGGTTGAGCAGTTCTTC. Encoded protein: CASRPTSGTVEQFF.

The V gene is TRBV18, the J gene TRBJ2-6; 7 nucleotides agree with TRBD1. CDR1 and CDR2 (germline): KGHSH, LQKENI. This CDR3 has 17 amino acids. The trim removed 2 bases at V and 0 bases at J, leaving 4 bases unmatched. CDR3 region: CASSPATGASGANVLTF. CDR3 coding DNA: TGTGCCAGCTCACCAGCTACAGGGGCCTCTGGGGCCAACGTCCTGACTTTC.

This clonotype was seen a handful of times. The rearrangement links TRBV9 to TRBJ1-1, with D possibly being TRBD1 (5 bases). Germline V gene lookup returns CDR1 SGDLS and CDR2 YYNGEE. V was cut by 4 bases and J by 6 bases, with 13 bases left in between. The CDR3 runs to 13 residues. In nucleotides, the CDR3 is TGTGCCAGCAGCCTCGGGGTCAGGGCTGAAGCTTTCTTT. Amino acid sequence: CASSLGVRAEAFF.

This clonotype was detected only a few times. The gene calls are TRBV19 and TRBJ2-7; 7 bases agree with TRBD2. V was pared by 4 bases and J by 0 bases, with 3 bases of the junction left unmatched. Germline V gives CDR1 LNHDA, CDR2 SQIVND (reference sequence). This CDR3 is 14 amino acids long. The CDR3 reads CASSRDYGSYEQYF. The CDR3, as DNA: TGTGCCAGTAGTAGGGACTACGGCTCCTACGAGCAGTACTTC.

The chain combines TRBV29-1 with TRBJ1-2; 8 bases align to TRBD1. CDR1 is SQVTM and CDR2 is ANQGSEA in the germline V gene. CDR3 length: 13 residues. The J segment lost 8 bases and the V segment lost 0 bases, leaving 5 bases of the junction unmatched. CDR3 in DNA: TGCAGCGTTGAAGATCAGGGGGCGCGGGGCTACACCTTC. This encodes CSVEDQGARGYTF.

In this sample, this clonotype turned up a few times. The V gene is TRBV5-1, the J gene TRBJ2-7; no definite D call. CDR1 is SGHRS, CDR2 YFSETQ, per germline. The CDR3 has 14 residues. Trimming pared 0 bases from V and 1 base from J, leaving 8 bases between. The CDR3 DNA is TGCGCCAGCAGCTTGGTGGCCAGATCCTACGAGCAGTACTTC. It specifies CASSLVARSYEQYF.

The chain recombines TRBV5-4 with TRBJ1-1; tentatively, D is TRBD1 (5 bases). Trimming shortened V by 0 bases and J by 3 bases, and 15 bases separated the two germline ends. Germline V gene data show CDR1 as SGHNT and CDR2 as YYREEE (reference sequence). CDR3 length equals 16 residues. The CDR3 spells CASSLAPLGGDTEAFF. CDR3 nucleotide sequence: TGTGCCAGCAGCTTGGCCCCGTTGGGGGGGGACACTGAAGCTTTCTTT.

This clonotype appeared a few times. The J gene is TRBJ2-5, the V gene TRBV29-1; TRBD1 aligns across 7 bases. J was trimmed by 2 bases and V by 5 bases; bases with no gene match: 2. CDR3 size: 12 residues. The V gene's germline CDR1 is SQVTM and CDR2 ANQGSEA. DNA of the CDR3: TGCAGCGTTCCGGGACAGCAAGAGACCCAGTACTTC. Its protein is CSVPGQQETQYF.

The chain recombines TRBV2 with TRBJ1-6, with D unresolved. Germline CDR1 reads SNHLY; CDR2 reads FYNNEI. V dropped 1 base and J dropped 0 bases, with 7 bases sitting between them. This CDR3 contains 16 residues. For the CDR3, the DNA is TGTGCCAGCAGTGAAGATCGGGCCTCCTATAATTCACCCCTCCACTTT. Translating gives CASSEDRASYNSPLHF.

The table lists this clonotype with a count of one. J is TRBJ2-2 and V is TRBV30, with 8 bases lining up with TRBD2. CDR1 GTSNPN and CDR2 SVGIG come from the germline V gene (reference sequence). V gave up 7 bases and J gave up 0 bases; unmatched junction bases: 7. This CDR3 has 15 residues. CDR3 protein: CASNTGLANTGELFF. The DNA of the CDR3 is TGTGCCTCCAACACGGGACTAGCGAACACCGGGGAGCTGTTTTTT.

This clonotype was detected ten times or more. The chain carries TRBV18 and TRBJ2-5; no reliable D call. Trimming stripped 2 bases from V and 0 bases from J, with 7 bases between. Germline CDR1 reads KGHSH; CDR2 reads LQKENI. This CDR3 spans 14 amino acids. The CDR3 spells CASSPSLYQETQYF. The CDR3 DNA follows: TGTGCCAGCTCACCATCCCTATACCAAGAGACCCAGTACTTC.

The chain carries TRBV28 and TRBJ2-1, with a weak D call TRBD2 (6 bases). Trimming removed 5 bases from V and 4 bases from J, with 18 bases in between. The germline V gene has CDR1 MDHEN and CDR2 SYDVKM. The CDR3 loop spans 16 amino acids. CDR3: CASSPVGGREYNEQFF. The CDR3 DNA sequence: TGTGCCAGCAGTCCCGTCGGGGGTCGGGAATACAATGAGCAGTTCTTC.

This clonotype has at least ten counts. The chain employs TRBV6-5 and TRBJ2-5, with D possibly TRBD2 on 5 matching bases. V was clipped by 2 bases and J by 3 bases, with 16 bases between them. The CDR3 is 16 amino acids. In germline, CDR1 is MNHEY, CDR2 SVGAGI. The CDR3 DNA reads as TGTGCCAGCAGTTACGATGTGGGAGAGGTAGAAGAGACCCAGTACTTC. Protein sequence: CASSYDVGEVEETQYF.

In this sample, this clonotype turned up a few times. This chain joins TRBV12-3 or TRBV12-4 and TRBJ2-2; a possible D gene is TRBD2 (5 bases). The CDR3 extends over 16 amino acids. Trimming cost V 7 bases and J 5 bases, with 20 bases left between them. The CDR3 DNA reads TGTGCCAGCACCTTCTCCTCCGGACTTTCTACCGGGGAGCTGTTTTTT. This translates into CASTFSSGLSTGELFF.

This clonotype was counted only a few times. The chain links TRBV6-1 to TRBJ2-7; D not resolved. CDR3 size: 14 residues. CDR1 MNHNS and CDR2 SASEGT come from the germline V gene. Trimming pared 5 bases from V and 6 bases from J, leaving 17 bases between. The DNA for the CDR3 is TGTGCCAGCAGTCCGATTTCAGGAACGGGCGAGCAGTACTTC. Translation: CASSPISGTGEQYF.

Ten or more counts support this clonotype. The chain joins TRBV2 to TRBJ2-5; 7 bases fit TRBD2. The CDR3 spans 17 residues. The germline V gene encodes CDR1 SNHLY and CDR2 FYNNEI. V trimming: 3 bases; J trimming: 5 bases; junction bases outside the gene matches: 15. DNA of the CDR3: TGTGCCAGCAGTGAGTCAATAGGCGGGAGCATTGCGGAGACCCAGTACTTC. Its translation: CASSESIGGSIAETQYF.

Many counts were recorded for this clonotype. The CDR3 DNA sequence: TGTGCCAGCAGTGAACGAGAGACAGATGGCTACACCTTC. This encodes CASSERETDGYTF. The chain joins TRBV6-1 to TRBJ1-2; D perhaps matches TRBD1 (5 bases). V gave up 2 bases and J gave up 6 bases, with 10 bases separating them. The CDR3 covers 13 residues. In germline, CDR1 is MNHNS, CDR2 SASEGT.

The sample holds a few counts of this clonotype. This chain uses TRBV4-2 with TRBJ2-7; TRBD1 aligns across 9 bases. The CDR3 contains 15 residues. Germline CDR1 LGHNA, CDR2 YNFKEQ. Losses at the gene ends were 0 bases for V and 5 bases for J; bases not matched to a gene: 5. DNA of the CDR3: TGTGCCAGCAGCCAAGAGGACAGGGGAGTGAACGAGCAGTACTTC. It is translated as CASSQEDRGVNEQYF.

This clonotype occurred a few times. This chain uses TRBV11-1 with TRBJ2-4, with a tentative D call TRBD1 (6 bases). V was clipped by 3 bases and J by 8 bases, with 20 bases between them. In germline, CDR1 is SGHAT, CDR2 FQDESV (reference sequence). The CDR3 has 16 amino acids. CDR3 residues: CASSFHPDSLYDIQYF. DNA of the CDR3: TGTGCCAGCAGCTTCCACCCGGACAGTTTGTATGACATTCAGTACTTC. Combining the CDR3 with reference TRBV11-1 and TRBJ2-4 gives the whole variable domain EAEVAQSPRYKITEKSQAVAFWCDPISGHATLYWYRQILGQGPELLVQFQDESVVDDSQLPKDRFSAERLKGVDSTLKIQPAELGDSAMYLCASSFHPDSLYDIQYFGAGTRLSVL.

The table lists this clonotype with a few counts. The chain has TRBV7-2 and TRBJ1-2; 10 bases fit TRBD1. CDR1 is SGHTA and CDR2 is FQGNSA in the germline V gene. This CDR3 has 15 residues. Germline trimming cut 3 bases from V and 2 bases from J; bases unmatched to any gene: 3. CDR3 coding DNA: TGTGCCAGCAGCTTCGACAGGGGGCCCAACTATGGCTACACCTTC. This encodes CASSFDRGPNYGYTF.

This clonotype was detected ten times or more. The chain recombines TRBV27 with TRBJ2-5; D is undetermined. This CDR3 is built from 13 residues. Germline CDR1 is MNHEY and CDR2 is SMNVEV (reference sequence). V lost 1 base, J lost 2 bases, and 5 bases lay in between. DNA of the CDR3: TGTGCCAGCAGTTTATATGAGCAAGAGACCCAGTACTTC. Protein product: CASSLYEQETQYF.

The chain is built from TRBV30 and TRBJ1-4, with TRBD1 matching over 8 bases. J gave up 7 bases and V 0 bases, and 7 bases lay outside the gene matches. The CDR3 has 15 amino acids. The germline CDR1 and CDR2 sequences are GTSNPN and SVGIG (reference sequence). This CDR3 is CAWSVPNRGSEKLFF. The CDR3 nucleotides are TGTGCCTGGAGTGTCCCGAACAGGGGGAGTGAAAAACTGTTTTTT.

This clonotype has only a few counts. The chain carries TRBV7-9 and TRBJ2-5; the D gene could be TRBD1 or TRBD2 (5 bases each). The CDR3 runs to 17 residues. The ends were cut back, 1 base at V and 0 bases at J, with 15 bases in the middle. CDR1 SEHNR and CDR2 FQNEAQ come from the germline V gene (reference sequence). As DNA, the CDR3 is TGTGCCAGCAGCTTAGGTGGGGGACCCCGTTACCAAGAGACCCAGTACTTC. This sequence encodes CASSLGGGPRYQETQYF.

In this sample, this clonotype turned up a few times. The J gene is TRBJ2-7, the V gene TRBV3-1; D tentatively fits TRBD1 or TRBD2 (5 bases each). The CDR3 sequence is 15 residues long. The V and J ends lost 2 bases and 6 bases respectively, with 17 bases between them. Germline CDR1 LGHDT, CDR2 YNNKEL (reference sequence). CDR3 amino acids: CASSQSRLGGGEQYF. The CDR3 DNA sequence: TGTGCCAGCAGCCAATCTAGATTGGGTGGGGGCGAGCAGTACTTC.

The table lists this clonotype with a few counts. This chain uses TRBV28 with TRBJ2-5; 9 bases line up with TRBD1. The CDR3 has 17 amino acids. V gave up 6 bases and J gave up 5 bases; unmatched junction bases: 16. Germline values: CDR1 MDHEN, CDR2 SYDVKM. The DNA of the CDR3 is TGTGCCAGCAGCCCGATTAGATACAGGGGGCGGTTGGAGACCCAGTACTTC. This translates into CASSPIRYRGRLETQYF.

The CDR3 loop is CASSQVWHTRNGAGELFF. DNA for the CDR3: TGTGCCAGCAGCCAAGTCTGGCATACTCGAAATGGCGCCGGGGAGCTGTTTTTT. The chain carries TRBV14 and TRBJ2-2; D call uncertain. Per the germline V gene, CDR1 is SGHDN and CDR2 is FVKESK. The CDR3 loop spans 18 amino acids. The V end was cut by 1 base, the J end by 6 bases, with 21 bases between.